The entry below gives a single T cell receptor (beta chain) sequence along with its context. The count of this clone is one. The specificity of this receptor is unknown. No per-base quality is available; no much larger clone lies one base away. Preparation of the library involved the immunoSEQ multiplex PCR assay. The study's own analysis went as follows. To diagnose cytomegalovirus status from the catalog of TCR beta chain sequences, a statistical classification framework was built. Held by TCRdb, this immuneACCESS table contains in-frame sequences only and omits some clones. Under half of the omission traces to an unresolved V gene where checked; the cause of the rest is unknown. V and J calls and clone size are those listed in that table; D and trimming were worked out from the DNA. The sample yields 150,000 to 180,000 clones; approximately 86% were counted once. The ten largest clonotypes hold approximately 20% of the sample.

These data belong to a study of cytomegalovirus exposure and HLA in healthy donors (dated by TCRdb to about 2017). About the full investigation: According to a later analysis, the 120 or so validation repertoires were produced on the same platform as the 680 or so repertoires of the first cohort. The study aimed to test whether signatures of past pathogen exposure could be identified by cataloging public T cell receptors. A separate validation cohort of 100 to 150 different subjects was used in addition to the 666-subject first cohort. The study combined high-throughput TCR immunosequencing, statistical association of individual TCRs with disease status, and machine learning to predict cytomegalovirus infection status.

What the work shows at the level of the full study, not this receptor alone: In vitro tests confirmed that a few of the cytomegalovirus-associated TCR beta chains recognize cytomegalovirus antigens. While some public TCRs were present in many individuals, most TCR sequences turned up only very rarely across donors. According to the authors, the approach could potentially be generalized to other disease states and immunological phenotypes. A later analysis lacked HLA typing for the validation cohort, so it scored co-occurrence in that cohort across all 130 or so repertoires. The study listed approximately 160 TCR beta chains as associated with cytomegalovirus. The classifier was reported to diagnose cytomegalovirus status with high specificity and sensitivity in both the original cohort and the validation cohort. A later analysis found that TCRs clustered in the first cohort also tended to co-occur in the roughly 120 validation repertoires, with approximately 94% of cluster scores above 0.

Separate from the roughly 700-subject first cohort, the validation cohort of about 110 subjects was the group to which the donors belonged. This clonotype was obtained from a man aged 18 to 29 in good health and CMV-seropositive. The source material was PBMCs.

The CDR3 corresponds to CASSSKTQETQYF. Read as DNA, the sequence is TGTGCCAGCAGCTCTAAAACCCAAGAGACCCAGTACTTC. The rearrangement combines TRBV7-4 with TRBJ2-5, with the D gene call left open. Based on the germline V gene, the CDR1 and CDR2 sequences are SGHVT and SQSDAQ. V was cut back by 4 bases and J by 1 base, leaving a gap of 7 bases between them. Reading from cysteine to phenylalanine, the CDR3 counts 13 amino acids. Only CDR3 DNA is held: 39 bases, read in frame from base 1.